This T cell receptor (beta chain) was documented in a study of shared clonotypes between healthy human individuals. Study findings and constraints: The diversity represented, both genetic and in exposure history, was limited by few donors.

It was CD45RO-negative cells, positively selected for CCR7, that made up naive CD8 cells, with terminally differentiated effector memory CD45RA+ cells excluded. Replicate sorted-subset PCRs were loaded with 150 to 250 ng DNA, about 30,000 T cell genomes. As processed by the authors: Junction-only sequences without quality scores were provided by ImmunoSEQ, so filtering was different. The table came from immunoSEQ multiplex PCR; TCRdb's copy has only in-frame clones and leaves some out. The V and J calls and clone size were taken over from that table, and D and trimming were inferred from the DNA. The table shows 700,000 to 950,000 clones, with about 97% occurring only once. Details on this clone: The antigen is not known.

The sample consisted of naive CD8+ T cells sorted from blood. The source of this sequence is a man aged 25-45 years in good health.

The CDR3 spells CASRTAYEQYF. CDR3 sequence (DNA): TGTGCCAGCCGAACCGCCTACGAGCAGTACTTC. V is TRBV6-6 and J is TRBJ2-7; D not resolved. The V and J ends lost 8 bases and 2 bases respectively, with 7 bases between them. Germline lookup yields CDR1 MNHNY and CDR2 SVGAGI (reference sequence). The length of the CDR3 is 11 residues.